This T cell receptor beta chain emerged from a study of blood T cell repertoires in COVID-19. Study context: Samples taken during acute and convalescent COVID-19 were collected in the United States, Italy and Spain. PBMCs, B-cell-depleted T cells, or T cells provided the cDNA or gDNA that made up the material.

V was trimmed by 6 bases and J by 1 base, leaving 15 bases between them. Germline CDR1 and CDR2: LNHDA and SQIVND (reference sequence). The CDR3 consists of 15 residues. The protocol was immunoSEQ multiplex PCR, while the TCRdb copy is restricted to in-frame clones and leaves out a portion. The sample has over 90,000 clones; roughly 92% are singletons. Patients at the Seattle site were enrolled during active infection and followed longitudinally. The chain couples TRBV19 to TRBJ1-1; maybe TRBD1 (5 bases). Sequences were obtained from peripheral blood. This clonotype was sampled from a woman aged 45-59 years with COVID-19, enrolled during active disease. CDR3 loop: CASRKRWQGNTEAFF. As DNA, the CDR3 is TGTGCCAGTAGGAAGAGGTGGCAGGGGAACACTGAAGCTTTCTTT.